Listed here are 21 T cell receptor beta chains from one sample, sequenced in a study of cytomegalovirus exposure and HLA in healthy donors. The PCR employed 60 Vbeta primers together with 13 Jbeta primers. Profiled with immunoSEQ multiplex PCR; TCRdb holds only in-frame clones, not every one. The data hold approximately 180,000 clones, with 80% to 90% observed a single time. Sequencing used PBMCs. Receptor source: a young woman in good health and CMV-seropositive.

The V gene is TRBV30, the J gene TRBJ1-5; TRBD1 matches at 8 bases. V was pared by 4 bases and J by 4 bases, with 3 bases of the junction left unmatched. In germline, CDR1 is GTSNPN, CDR2 SVGIG (reference sequence). This CDR3 spans 13 amino acids. CDR3 coding DNA: TGTGCCTGGACGGACAGGGCAAATCAGCCCCAGCATTTT. Protein sequence: CAWTDRANQPQHF.

The chain is built from TRBV4-1 and TRBJ2-7; 7 bases align to TRBD2. This CDR3 spans 19 amino acids. J gave up 3 bases and V 0 bases, and 17 bases lay outside the gene matches. CDR1 is MGHRA and CDR2 is YSYEKL in the germline V gene. The CDR3 DNA reads TGCGCCAGCAGCCAAGAAAGATTACTTGGGGGGGTGGAGATCTACGAGCAGTACTTC. Translation: CASSQERLLGGVEIYEQYF.

The V call is TRBV7-6, the J call TRBJ2-7; tentative D call: TRBD1 (6 bases). CDR3 length: 14 residues. Germline V gene lookup returns CDR1 SGHVS and CDR2 FNYEAQ. The V end lost 1 base, the J end lost 4 bases, and 11 bases lay between the germline ends. The CDR3 loop reads CASSLEGEGYEQYF. For the CDR3, the DNA is TGTGCCAGCAGCTTAGAGGGGGAAGGTTACGAGCAGTACTTC.

The J gene is TRBJ2-2, the V gene TRBV4-2, with TRBD2 matching over 12 bases. Per germline, CDR1 LGHNA and CDR2 YNFKEQ. V lost 6 bases and J lost 6; bases outside the gene matches: 8. This CDR3 has 16 residues. The DNA for the CDR3 is TGTGCCAGCAGTGGGGCTAGCGGGGGGGCCTCCGGGGAGCTGTTTTTT. Encoded protein: CASSGASGGASGELFF.

V is TRBV29-1 and J is TRBJ1-2, with D unresolved. Germline assignment: CDR1 SQVTM and CDR2 ANQGSEA. Trimming removed 6 bases from V and 0 bases from J, with 11 bases in between. The length of the CDR3 is 13 residues. The CDR3 region has the DNA TGCAGCGTCCCATTTAGAGCTAACTATGGCTACACCTTC. Translating it yields CSVPFRANYGYTF.

The genes are TRBV19 and TRBJ1-2; the match to TRBD1 covers 8 bases. The V and J ends lost 3 bases and 4 bases, in that order; junction bases with no gene match: 7. Germline V gene sequence: CDR1 LNHDA, CDR2 SQIVND (reference sequence). This CDR3 region has 15 residues. CDR3 sequence (DNA): TGTGCCAGTAGTATCCGGGACAGGTTCCTCTATGGCTACACCTTC. Protein product: CASSIRDRFLYGYTF.

This rearrangement joins TRBV19 to TRBJ1-5; maybe TRBD1 (6 bases). The germline V and J ends were trimmed by 3 bases and 1 base, with 16 bases remaining between them. Germline-derived CDR1 and CDR2 are LNHDA and SQIVND (reference sequence). This CDR3 has 17 amino acids. This CDR3 is CASSIRLMGASNQPQHF. DNA of the CDR3: TGTGCCAGTAGTATTAGGCTAATGGGGGCCAGCAATCAGCCCCAGCATTTT.

The rearrangement links TRBV6-5 to TRBJ1-1, with unresolved D. Germline V lookup: CDR1 MNHEY, CDR2 SVGAGI. The CDR3 sequence is 13 residues long. V shed 10 bases and J shed 5 bases, with 17 bases lying between them. This chain's CDR3 is CATNRPGGTEAFF. The CDR3 nucleotides read TGTGCCACGAATCGCCCGGGAGGTACTGAAGCTTTCTTT.

CDR3 nucleotides: TGCGCCAGCAGCTTGGAGCAGGGGAGCTCCTACGAGCAGTACTTC. This sequence encodes CASSLEQGSSYEQYF. The J gene is TRBJ2-7, the V gene TRBV5-1; weak D call: TRBD1 (6 bases). Trimming pared 0 bases from V and 0 bases from J, leaving 10 bases between. The germline V gene encodes CDR1 SGHRS and CDR2 YFSETQ. The CDR3 loop spans 15 amino acids.

This clone was detected once. The V gene is TRBV7-9, the J gene TRBJ1-2; no firm D call. Deletions cut 4 bases from V and 2 bases from J, with 14 bases between. Germline assignment: CDR1 SEHNR and CDR2 FQNEAQ (reference sequence). The CDR3 contains 15 residues. The CDR3 loop reads CASSSLDPGNYGYTF. The DNA of the CDR3 is TGTGCCAGCAGCTCCTTGGACCCGGGGAACTATGGCTACACCTTC. Full variable domain (rest looked up from reference TRBV7-9 and TRBJ1-2): DTGVSQNPRHKITKRGQNVTFRCDPISEHNRLYWYRQTLGQGPEFLTYFQNEAQLEKSRLLSDRFSAERPKGSFSTLEIQRTEQGDSAMYLCASSSLDPGNYGYTFGSGTRLTVV.

The chain recombines TRBV6-1 with TRBJ2-3, with 10 bases matching TRBD1. With 3 bases clipped from V and 7 bases from J, the junction kept 10 bases outside the gene matches. Germline V gene sequence: CDR1 MNHNS, CDR2 SASEGT. The CDR3 consists of 16 residues. The CDR3 nucleotides read TGTGCCAGCAGTGATGTTCTTGGGACAGGGGCTAATACGCAGTATTTT. Its translation: CASSDVLGTGANTQYF.

This chain joins TRBV4-2 and TRBJ1-6; 8 positions match TRBD1. The CDR3 length is 17 residues. Germline assignment: CDR1 LGHNA and CDR2 YNFKEQ. With V trimmed by 0 bases and J by 4 bases, 5 bases remained unmatched. The CDR3 sequence is CASSQEGQGGYNSPLHF. The CDR3 DNA is TGTGCCAGCAGCCAAGAAGGACAGGGTGGGTATAATTCACCCCTCCACTTT.

The V gene is TRBV19, the J gene TRBJ2-7, with D perhaps matching TRBD2 (6 bases). This CDR3 is built from 14 residues. V gave up 6 bases and J gave up 5 bases, with 17 bases separating them. Germline assignment: CDR1 LNHDA and CDR2 SQIVND (reference sequence). The CDR3 sequence: CASSASGERHEQYF. The CDR3 DNA reads as TGTGCCAGTAGCGCCTCGGGGGAGAGACACGAGCAGTACTTC.

The chain has TRBV4-1 and TRBJ2-7, with D possibly being TRBD1 (5 bases). Germline values: CDR1 MGHRA, CDR2 YSYEKL. Trimming shortened V by 1 base and J by 4 bases, and 11 bases separated the two germline ends. The CDR3 length is 14 residues. CDR3 sequence: CASSQVQDTYEQYF. CDR3 DNA sequence: TGCGCCAGCAGCCAAGTGCAGGACACTTACGAGCAGTACTTC.

This chain joins TRBV7-9 and TRBJ1-1, with D tentatively TRBD1 (6 bases). CDR1 SEHNR and CDR2 FQNEAQ come from the germline V gene (reference sequence). This CDR3 is 14 amino acids long. V lost 4 bases and J lost 7, with 16 bases in between. The CDR3 spells CASSSRGGGDEAFF. DNA for the CDR3: TGTGCCAGCAGCTCAAGGGGGGGAGGTGATGAAGCTTTCTTT.

As concerns this clone: Relative to the germline gene, one junction end is altered; a read error may explain this. The chain recombines TRBV7-7 with TRBJ2-1; D perhaps matches TRBD2 (6 bases). Germline V gives CDR1 SSHAT, CDR2 FNYEAQ (reference sequence). This CDR3 is built from 13 residues. In DNA form, the CDR3 reads TGTGCTAGCAGCTATCGCGACCGGGAGGAGCAGTTCTTC. It is translated as CASSYRDREEQFF.

This chain uses TRBV28 with TRBJ1-5, with TRBD1 as a possible D gene (6 bases). Looked up from germline, CDR1 is MDHEN and CDR2 is SYDVKM. V lost 4 bases and J 1 base, leaving 20 bases between the germline ends. The CDR3 is made up of 18 amino acids. The CDR3 bases are TGTGCCAGCAGTTCCCCGCCGCGGGGGGCATGGAGCAATCAGCCCCAGCATTTT. Its translation is CASSSPPRGAWSNQPQHF.

The rearrangement links TRBV7-6 to TRBJ2-5; tentative D call: TRBD1 (6 bases). The CDR3 contains 14 residues. The V and J ends lost 0 bases and 5 bases respectively, with 10 bases between them. Looked up from germline, CDR1 is SGHVS and CDR2 is FNYEAQ. The CDR3 sequence is CASSLAQGIETQYF. CDR3 nucleotides: TGTGCCAGCAGCTTAGCGCAGGGGATCGAGACCCAGTACTTC.

In this sample, this clone turned up once. The rearrangement uses TRBV7-3 and TRBJ2-3; 11 bases map to TRBD2. The CDR3 is made up of 18 amino acids. Germline V lookup: CDR1 SGHTA, CDR2 FQGTGA. J gave up 0 bases and V 1 base, and 6 bases lay outside the gene matches. CDR3 DNA sequence: TGTGCCAGCAGCTTAAAAGCCCTAGCGGGGGGAAGCACAGATACGCAGTATTTT. Translation: CASSLKALAGGSTDTQYF.

V and J are TRBV19 and TRBJ1-5; 7 nucleotides agree with TRBD1. V shed 9 bases, J shed 4 bases, and the junction held 12 bases outside the gene matches. The CDR3 has 15 amino acids. In germline, CDR1 is LNHDA, CDR2 SQIVND (reference sequence). CDR3 DNA sequence: TGTGCCAGCCAGACGGTAGGGGGCGAGAATCAGCCCCAGCATTTT. This sequence encodes CASQTVGGENQPQHF.

The genes are TRBV21-1 and TRBJ2-7; the table calls TRBD1, which could not be checked here. TRBV21-1 is recorded as a pseudogene. This CDR3 is built from 16 residues. CDR3 protein: CASNLGTGTGIYEQYF. The CDR3 coding sequence is TGTGCCAGCAACTTGGGAACCGGGACAGGGATCTACGAGCAGTACTTC.